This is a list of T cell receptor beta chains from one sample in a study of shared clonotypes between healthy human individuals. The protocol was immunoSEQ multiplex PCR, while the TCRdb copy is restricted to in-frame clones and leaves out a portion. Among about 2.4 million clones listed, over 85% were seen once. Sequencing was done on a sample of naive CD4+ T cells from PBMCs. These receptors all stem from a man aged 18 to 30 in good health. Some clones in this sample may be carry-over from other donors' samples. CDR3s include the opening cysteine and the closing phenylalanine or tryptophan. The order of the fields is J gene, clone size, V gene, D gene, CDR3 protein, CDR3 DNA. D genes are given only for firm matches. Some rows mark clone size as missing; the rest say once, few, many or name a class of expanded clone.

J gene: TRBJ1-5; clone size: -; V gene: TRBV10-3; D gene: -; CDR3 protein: CAISPSDRSISNQPQHF; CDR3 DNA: TGTGCCATCTCCCCAAGTGACAGATCCATTAGCAATCAGCCCCAGCATTTT
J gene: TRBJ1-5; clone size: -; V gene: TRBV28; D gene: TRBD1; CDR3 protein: CASSLEGAHQPQHF; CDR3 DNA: TGTGCCAGCAGTTTAGAGGGGGCGCATCAGCCCCAGCATTTT
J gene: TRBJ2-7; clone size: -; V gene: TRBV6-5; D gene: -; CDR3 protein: CASSYHNRASYEQYF; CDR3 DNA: TGTGCCAGCAGTTACCACAACAGGGCTTCCTACGAGCAGTACTTC
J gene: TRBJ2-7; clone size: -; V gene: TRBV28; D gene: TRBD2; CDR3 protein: CASSPWTSGRGYEQYF; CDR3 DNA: TGTGCCAGCAGTCCCTGGACTAGCGGGAGAGGATACGAGCAGTACTTC
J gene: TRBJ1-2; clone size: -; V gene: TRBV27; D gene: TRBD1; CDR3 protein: CASSSRQGLDGYTF; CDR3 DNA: TGTGCCAGCAGTTCAAGACAGGGTTTGGATGGCTACACCTTC
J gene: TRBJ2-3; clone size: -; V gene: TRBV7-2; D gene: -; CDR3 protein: CASSSIPGALDGTQYF; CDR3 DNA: TGTGCCAGCAGCTCCATCCCCGGGGCCTTAGATGGTACGCAGTATTTT
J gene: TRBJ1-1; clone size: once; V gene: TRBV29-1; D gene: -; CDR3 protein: CSVDRVLNTEAFF; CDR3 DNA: TGCAGCGTTGACAGAGTACTTAACACTGAAGCTTTCTTT
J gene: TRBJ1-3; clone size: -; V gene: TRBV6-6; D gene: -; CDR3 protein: CASSTPDAQGGTIYF; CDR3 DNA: TGTGCCAGCAGTACACCCGACGCCCAAGGGGGCACCATATATTTT
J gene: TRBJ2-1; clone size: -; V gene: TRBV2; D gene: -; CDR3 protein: CASSDRTAYNEQFF; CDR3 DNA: TGTGCCAGCAGTGATCGGACAGCTTACAATGAGCAGTTCTTC
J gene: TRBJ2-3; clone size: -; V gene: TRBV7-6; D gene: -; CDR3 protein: CASSLGASSADTQYF; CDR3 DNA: TGTGCCAGCAGCTTAGGCGCTAGTTCGGCAGATACGCAGTATTTT
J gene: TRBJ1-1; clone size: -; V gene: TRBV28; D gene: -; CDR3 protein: CASSRGRRAASSNTEAFF; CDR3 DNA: TGTGCCAGCAGTCGTGGCCGGAGGGCAGCATCTTCCAACACTGAAGCTTTCTTT
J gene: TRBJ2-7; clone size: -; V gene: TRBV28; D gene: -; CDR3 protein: CASSPDIGVIEQYF; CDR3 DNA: TGTGCCAGCAGCCCGGACATAGGGGTGATCGAGCAGTACTTC
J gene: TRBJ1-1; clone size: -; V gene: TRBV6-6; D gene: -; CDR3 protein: CASSRNRETEAFF; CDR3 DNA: TGTGCCAGCAGTCGAAACAGGGAGACTGAAGCTTTCTTT
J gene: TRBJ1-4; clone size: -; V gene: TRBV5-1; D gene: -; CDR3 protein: CASSKAPPATNEKLFF; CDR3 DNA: TGCGCCAGCAGCAAAGCCCCCCCAGCAACTAATGAAAAACTGTTTTTT
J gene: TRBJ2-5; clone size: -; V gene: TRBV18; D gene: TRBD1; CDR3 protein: CASSPSGQSKETQYF; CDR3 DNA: TGTGCCAGCTCCCCTTCGGGACAGAGTAAAGAGACCCAGTACTTC
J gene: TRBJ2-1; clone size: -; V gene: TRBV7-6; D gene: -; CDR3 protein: CASSFLQGTLFF; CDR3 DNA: TGTGCCAGCAGCTTTTTACAGGGAACTTTGTTCTTC
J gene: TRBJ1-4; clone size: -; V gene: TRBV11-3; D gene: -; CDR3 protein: CASSRSSDEKLFF; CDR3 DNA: TGTGCCAGCAGCCGGTCCAGCGATGAAAAACTGTTTTTT
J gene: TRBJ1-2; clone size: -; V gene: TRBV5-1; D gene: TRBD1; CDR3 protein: CASSFAGGNIVLYGYTF; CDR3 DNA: TGCGCCAGCAGCTTTGCAGGGGGAAATATTGTTCTCTATGGCTACACCTTC
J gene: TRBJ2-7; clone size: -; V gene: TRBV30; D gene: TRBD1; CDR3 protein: CAWKRQGASYEQYF; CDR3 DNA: TGTGCCTGGAAACGACAGGGGGCTTCCTACGAGCAGTACTTC
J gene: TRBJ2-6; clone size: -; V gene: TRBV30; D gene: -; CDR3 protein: CAWSVLAGANVLTF; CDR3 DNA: TGTGCCTGGAGTGTATTAGCTGGGGCCAACGTCCTGACTTTC
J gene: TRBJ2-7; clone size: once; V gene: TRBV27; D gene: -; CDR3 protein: CASSWQVGHEQYF; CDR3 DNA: TGTGCCAGCAGTTGGCAGGTGGGGCACGAGCAGTACTTC
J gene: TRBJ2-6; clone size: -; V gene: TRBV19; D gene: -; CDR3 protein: CASSTPGTASGANVLTF; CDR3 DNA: TGTGCCAGTAGTACTCCCGGGACGGCCTCTGGGGCCAACGTCCTGACTTTC
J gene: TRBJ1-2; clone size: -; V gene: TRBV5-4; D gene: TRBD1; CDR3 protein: CASSSWGQGVNYGYTF; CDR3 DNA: TGTGCCAGCAGCTCCTGGGGACAGGGGGTCAACTATGGCTACACCTTC
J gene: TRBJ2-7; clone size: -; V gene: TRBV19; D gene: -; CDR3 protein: CASSMESRSYEQYF; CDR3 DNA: TGTGCCAGTAGTATGGAGTCCCGCTCCTACGAGCAGTACTTC
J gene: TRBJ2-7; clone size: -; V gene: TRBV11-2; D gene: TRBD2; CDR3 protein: CASSAGTSGYEQYF; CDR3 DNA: TGTGCCAGCAGCGCCGGGACTAGCGGCTACGAGCAGTACTTC
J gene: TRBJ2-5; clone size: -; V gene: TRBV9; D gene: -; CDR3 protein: CASSGDGGSKETQYF; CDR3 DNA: TGTGCCAGCAGTGGGGATGGGGGGTCAAAAGAGACCCAGTACTTC
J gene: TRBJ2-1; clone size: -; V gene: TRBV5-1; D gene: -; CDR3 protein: CASSRVPVDRYNEQFF; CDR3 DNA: TGCGCCAGCAGCCGCGTGCCGGTTGACAGATACAATGAGCAGTTCTTC
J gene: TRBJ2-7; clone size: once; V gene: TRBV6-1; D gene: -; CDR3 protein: CASSEMTGGFEQYF; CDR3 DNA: TGTGCCAGCAGTGAAATGACAGGCGGTTTCGAGCAGTACTTC
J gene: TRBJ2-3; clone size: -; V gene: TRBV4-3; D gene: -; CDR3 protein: CASSQRGGGSDTQYF; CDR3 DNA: TGCGCCAGCAGCCAGAGGGGAGGTGGGTCAGATACGCAGTATTTT